This TCR beta chain was documented in a study of beta chain features in type 1 diabetes. Whole-study results and caveats: People with Type 1 diabetes carried modestly yet significantly shorter TCRB CDR3s in all four CD4+ subsets.

Reverse transcribing all isolated RNA meant expressed TCRB transcripts were sequenced. Data came from immunoSEQ multiplex PCR; TCRdb stores just in-frame clones and leaves some out. The sample has hundreds of thousands of clones; more than 9% are singletons. The CDR3 covers 16 residues. Per germline, CDR1 LNHNV and CDR2 YYDKDF (reference sequence). V lost 0 bases, J lost 2 bases, and 10 bases lay in between. This clone was seen more than once but under ten times. Its antigen is currently unknown. Sequencing was done on a sample of naive CD4+ T cells from blood. This chain links TRBV15 with TRBJ1-4; D is possibly TRBD1 (6 bases). The sequence derives from a woman younger than 30 in good health. This chain's CDR3 is CATSRDLGATNEKLFF. The CDR3 coding sequence is TGTGCCACCAGCAGAGATCTGGGGGCCACTAATGAAAAACTGTTTTTT.